The text below deals with one T cell receptor (beta chain). The antigen is undetermined. Libraries of TCR beta came from quantitative 5'-RACE with molecular barcodes. TCRdb fed the 5' RACE reads into MiXCR, producing one record per CDR3 protein. Of hundreds of thousands of distinct CDR3 sequences in the sample, 32% were seen once. CDR1 and CDR2 (germline): SNHLY, FYNNEI. Trimming pared 5 bases from V and 6 bases from J, leaving 11 bases between. The CDR3 extends over 13 amino acids. The entry originates in a study of CD8 T cells in ankylosing spondylitis. Overall study results and limits: Clones linked to the disease showed a CD8+ phenotype. They occurred at relatively low frequencies in peripheral blood. From matched ankylosing spondylitis synovial fluid, disease-linked clones were reportedly recovered at significantly enriched levels.

Sequencing used blood, either unsorted or a sorted T cell fraction (not recorded which). This receptor was obtained from a male donor with ankylosing spondylitis or in good health (not recorded which). The chain joins TRBV2 to TRBJ2-4, with D perhaps TRBD1 or TRBD2 (5 bases each). The CDR3 DNA sequence: TGTGCCAGCAGTTGGGGTGGGGGAAACATTCAGTACTTC. Its translation: CASSWGGGNIQYF.